This entry concerns a single TCR beta chain. The antigen is undetermined. Sequencing used immunoSEQ version 4 in survey mode. Measured with immunoSEQ multiplex PCR; TCRdb has only the in-frame clones, and not every one. The sample comprises tens of thousands of clones, 70% to 80% of which are singletons, and less than 3% rests with the top ten. These data belong to a study of persistence of HIV-infected CD4 T cells. Stimulation used around 10 ug/mL lysate from CMV-infected fibroblasts. Memory cells lacking CD40L and CD69 with high CD45RO were sorted. V dropped 3 bases and J dropped 4; count of bases not matched to a gene: 8. The CDR3 length is 15 residues. The germline V gene has CDR1 SGDLS and CDR2 YYNGEE.

Sequences were derived from CD4+ T cells sorted from PBMCs after approximately 19-hour stimulation, sampled from a patient who received antiretroviral therapy. This TCR was sampled from an adult man with HIV who was CMV-seropositive. V usage is TRBV9 and J usage is TRBJ2-5; 8 bases agree with TRBD2. For the CDR3, the DNA is TGTGCCAGCAGCGAAGGCGGGGGGTGGGTAGAGACCCAGTACTTC. Amino acid sequence: CASSEGGGWVETQYF. The variable domain in full, with the rest retrieved from reference TRBV9 and TRBJ2-5, is DSGVTQTPKHLITATGQRVTLRCSPRSGDLSVYWYQQSLDQGLQFLIQYYNGEERAKGNILERFSAQQFPDLHSELNLSSLELGDSALYFCASSEGGGWVETQYFGPGTRLLVL.